This TCR beta chain was obtained from a study of T cells in Graves' hyperthyroidism and ophthalmopathy. CDR3 length equals 13 residues. V was pared by 7 bases and J by 5 bases, with 14 bases between. Germline V gene sequence: CDR1 SNHLY, CDR2 FYNNEI. This clonotype was picked up many times. As yet, its antigen is unknown. Study-level points and caveats: Blood also contained most expanded thyroid clonotypes above 0.001.

The source material, RNA transcripts, was used to amplify TCR beta CDR3 regions. The study used the HTBI primer set for a first-round RT-PCR of the TCR CDR3. From the multiplex PCR reads, TCRdb called clonotypes with MiXCR, one entry per CDR3 protein. Here the sample spans 300,000 to 400,000 distinct CDR3 sequences, around 13% being singletons. The sequence was collected from a woman aged 18-29 years with Graves' hyperthyroidism. The chain uses TRBV2 and TRBJ2-5; a weak D match, TRBD2 (6 bases). The sequencing sample was made of blood. CDR3 region: CASTVREEETQYF. The CDR3 nucleotides read TGTGCCAGCACTGTGAGGGAGGAGGAGACCCAGTACTTC.